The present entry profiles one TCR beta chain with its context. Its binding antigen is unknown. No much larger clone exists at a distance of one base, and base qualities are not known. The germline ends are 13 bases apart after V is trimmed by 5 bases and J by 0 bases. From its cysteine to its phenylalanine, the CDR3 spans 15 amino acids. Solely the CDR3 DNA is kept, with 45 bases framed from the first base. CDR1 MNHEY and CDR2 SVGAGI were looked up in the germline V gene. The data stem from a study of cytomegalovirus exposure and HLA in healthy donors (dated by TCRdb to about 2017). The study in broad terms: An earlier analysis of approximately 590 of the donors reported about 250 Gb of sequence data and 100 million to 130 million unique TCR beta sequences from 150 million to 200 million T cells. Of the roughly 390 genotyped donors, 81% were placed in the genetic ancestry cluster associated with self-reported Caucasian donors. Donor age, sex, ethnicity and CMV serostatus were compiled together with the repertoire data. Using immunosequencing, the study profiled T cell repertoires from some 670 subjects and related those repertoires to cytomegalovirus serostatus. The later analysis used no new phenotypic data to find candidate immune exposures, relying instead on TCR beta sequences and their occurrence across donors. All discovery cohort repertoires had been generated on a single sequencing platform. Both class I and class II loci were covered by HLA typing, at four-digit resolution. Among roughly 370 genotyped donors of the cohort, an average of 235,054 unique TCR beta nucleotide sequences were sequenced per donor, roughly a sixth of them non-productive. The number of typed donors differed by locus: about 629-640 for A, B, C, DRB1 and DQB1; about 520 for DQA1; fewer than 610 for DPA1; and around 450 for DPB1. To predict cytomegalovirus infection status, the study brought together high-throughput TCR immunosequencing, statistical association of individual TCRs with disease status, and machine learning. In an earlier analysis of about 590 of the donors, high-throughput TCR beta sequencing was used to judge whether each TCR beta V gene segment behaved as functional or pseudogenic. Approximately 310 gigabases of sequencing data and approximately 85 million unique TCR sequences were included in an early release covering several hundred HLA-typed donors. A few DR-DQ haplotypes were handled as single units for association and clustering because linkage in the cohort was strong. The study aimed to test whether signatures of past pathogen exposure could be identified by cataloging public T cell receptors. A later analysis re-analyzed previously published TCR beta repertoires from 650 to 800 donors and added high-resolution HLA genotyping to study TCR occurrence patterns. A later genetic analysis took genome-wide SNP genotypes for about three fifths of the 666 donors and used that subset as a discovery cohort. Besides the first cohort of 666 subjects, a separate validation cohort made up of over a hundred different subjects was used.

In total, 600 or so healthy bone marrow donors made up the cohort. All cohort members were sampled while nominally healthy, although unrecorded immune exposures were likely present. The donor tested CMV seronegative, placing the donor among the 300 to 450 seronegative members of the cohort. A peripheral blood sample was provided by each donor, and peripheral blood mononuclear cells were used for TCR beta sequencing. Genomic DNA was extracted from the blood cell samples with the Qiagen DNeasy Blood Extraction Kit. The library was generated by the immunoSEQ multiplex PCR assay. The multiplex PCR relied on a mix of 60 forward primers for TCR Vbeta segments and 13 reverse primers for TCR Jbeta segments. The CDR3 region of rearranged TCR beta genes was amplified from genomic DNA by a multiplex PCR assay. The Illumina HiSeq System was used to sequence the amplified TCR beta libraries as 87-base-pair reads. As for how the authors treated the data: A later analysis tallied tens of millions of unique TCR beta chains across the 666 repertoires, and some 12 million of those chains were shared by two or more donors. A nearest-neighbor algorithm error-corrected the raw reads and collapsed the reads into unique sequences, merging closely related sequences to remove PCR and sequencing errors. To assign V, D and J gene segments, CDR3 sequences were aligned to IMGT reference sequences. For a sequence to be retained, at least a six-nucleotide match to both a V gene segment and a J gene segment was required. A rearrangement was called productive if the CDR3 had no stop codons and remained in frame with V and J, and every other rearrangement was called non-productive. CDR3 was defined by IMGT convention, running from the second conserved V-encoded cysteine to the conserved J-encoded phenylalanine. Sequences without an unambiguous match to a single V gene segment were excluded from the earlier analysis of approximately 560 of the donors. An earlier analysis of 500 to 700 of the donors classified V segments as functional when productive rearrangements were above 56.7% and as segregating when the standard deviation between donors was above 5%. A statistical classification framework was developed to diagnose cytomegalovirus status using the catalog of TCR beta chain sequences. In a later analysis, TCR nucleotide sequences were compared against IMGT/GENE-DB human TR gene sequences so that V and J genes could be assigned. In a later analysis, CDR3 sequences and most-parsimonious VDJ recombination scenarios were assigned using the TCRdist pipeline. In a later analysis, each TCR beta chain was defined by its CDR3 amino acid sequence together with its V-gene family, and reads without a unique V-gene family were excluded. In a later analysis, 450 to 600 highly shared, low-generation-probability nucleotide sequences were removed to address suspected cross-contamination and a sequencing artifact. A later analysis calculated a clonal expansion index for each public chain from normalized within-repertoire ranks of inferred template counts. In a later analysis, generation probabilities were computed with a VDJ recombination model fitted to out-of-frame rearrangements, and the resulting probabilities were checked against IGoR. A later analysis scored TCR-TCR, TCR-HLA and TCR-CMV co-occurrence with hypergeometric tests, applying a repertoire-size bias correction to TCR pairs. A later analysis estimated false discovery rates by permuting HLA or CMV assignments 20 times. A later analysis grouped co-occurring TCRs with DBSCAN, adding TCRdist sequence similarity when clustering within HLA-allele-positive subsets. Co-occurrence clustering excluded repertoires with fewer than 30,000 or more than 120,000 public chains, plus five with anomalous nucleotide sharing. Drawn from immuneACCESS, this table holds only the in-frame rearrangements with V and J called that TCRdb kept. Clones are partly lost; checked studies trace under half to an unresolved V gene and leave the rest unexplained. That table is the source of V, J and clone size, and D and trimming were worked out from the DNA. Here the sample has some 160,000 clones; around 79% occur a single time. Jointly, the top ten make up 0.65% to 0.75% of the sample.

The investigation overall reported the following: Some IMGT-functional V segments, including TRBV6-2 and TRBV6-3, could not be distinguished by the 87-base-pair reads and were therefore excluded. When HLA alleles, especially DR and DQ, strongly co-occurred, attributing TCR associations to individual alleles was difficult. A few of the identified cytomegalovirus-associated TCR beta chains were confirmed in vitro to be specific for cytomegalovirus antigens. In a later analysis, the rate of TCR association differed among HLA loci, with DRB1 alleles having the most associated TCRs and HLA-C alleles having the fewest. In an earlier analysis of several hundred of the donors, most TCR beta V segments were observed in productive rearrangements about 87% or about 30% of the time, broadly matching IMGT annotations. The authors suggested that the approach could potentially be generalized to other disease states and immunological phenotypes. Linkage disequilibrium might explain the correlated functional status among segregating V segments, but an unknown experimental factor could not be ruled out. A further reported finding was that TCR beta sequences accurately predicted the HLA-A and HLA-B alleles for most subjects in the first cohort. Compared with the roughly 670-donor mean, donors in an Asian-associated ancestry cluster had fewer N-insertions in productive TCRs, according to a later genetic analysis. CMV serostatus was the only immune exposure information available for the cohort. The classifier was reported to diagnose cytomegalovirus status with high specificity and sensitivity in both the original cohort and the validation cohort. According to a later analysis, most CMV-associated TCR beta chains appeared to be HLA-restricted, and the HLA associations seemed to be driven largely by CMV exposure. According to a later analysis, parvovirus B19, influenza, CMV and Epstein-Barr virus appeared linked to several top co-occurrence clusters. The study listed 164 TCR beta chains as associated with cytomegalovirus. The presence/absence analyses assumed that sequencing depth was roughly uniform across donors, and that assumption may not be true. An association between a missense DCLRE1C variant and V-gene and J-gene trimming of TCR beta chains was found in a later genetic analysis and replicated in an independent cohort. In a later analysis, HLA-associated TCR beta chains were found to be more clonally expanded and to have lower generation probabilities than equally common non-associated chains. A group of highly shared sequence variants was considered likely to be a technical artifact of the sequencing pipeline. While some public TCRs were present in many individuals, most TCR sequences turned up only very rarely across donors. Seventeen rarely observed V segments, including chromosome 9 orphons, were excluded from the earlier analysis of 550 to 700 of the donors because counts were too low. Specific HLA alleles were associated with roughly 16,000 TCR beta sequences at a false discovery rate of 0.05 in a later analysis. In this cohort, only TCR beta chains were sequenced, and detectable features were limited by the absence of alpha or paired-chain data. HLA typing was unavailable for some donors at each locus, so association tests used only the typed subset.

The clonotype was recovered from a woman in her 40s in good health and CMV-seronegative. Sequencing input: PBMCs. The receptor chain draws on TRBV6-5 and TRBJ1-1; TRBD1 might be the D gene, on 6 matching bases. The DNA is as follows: TGTGCCAGCAGTCCTAGGACAGCAATGAACACTGAAGCTTTCTTT. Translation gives CASSPRTAMNTEAFF.